Listed here are 25 T cell receptor beta chains from one sample, sequenced in a study of T cell responses to AZD1222 COVID-19 vaccine. The data were produced by immunoSEQ multiplex PCR, yet TCRdb's version contains in-frame clones alone and is incomplete. This sample carries 90,000 to 150,000 clones, roughly 88% of them seen once, and the ten largest clones take more than 7.5%. The sequenced sample was peripheral blood, obtained on day 0 of AZD1222 vaccination. The receptors originated from an adult in good health.

In nucleotides, the CDR3 is TGTGCCAGCAGCTTAGAGAATTTAGGGGGGGCAGCATCTGAGCAGTTCTTC. Its translation: CASSLENLGGAASEQFF. This sequence joins TRBV13 and TRBJ2-1, with D possibly TRBD2 on 7 matching bases. V was shortened by 1 base and J by 9 bases, with 22 bases between the two germline ends. Germline V CDR1 and CDR2: PRHDT, FYEKMQ (reference sequence). The CDR3 sequence is 17 residues long. The full variable domain, with the rest looked up from reference TRBV13 and TRBJ2-1, is AAGVIQSPRHLIKEKRETATLKCYPIPRHDTVYWYQQGPGQDPQFLISFYEKMQSDKGSIPDRFSAQQFSDYHSELNMSSLELGDSALYFCASSLENLGGAASEQFFGPGTRLTVL.

The chain links TRBV28 to TRBJ1-1, with D maybe TRBD1 (5 bases). CDR1 is MDHEN, CDR2 SYDVKM, per germline. V lost 7 bases and J 2 bases, leaving 11 bases between the germline ends. This CDR3 region has 13 residues. The CDR3 bases are TGTGCCAGCAACGACAGTGAAAACACTGAAGCTTTCTTT. It yields the protein CASNDSENTEAFF.

The genes are TRBV12-3 or TRBV12-4 and TRBJ1-5; no reliable D call. This CDR3 contains 13 residues. The V gene lost 4 bases and the J gene lost 6 bases, with 10 bases spanning the gap. The CDR3 nucleotides read TGTGCCAGCAGTTCTTTAGCCGGTCAGCCCCAGCATTTT. The encoded protein is CASSSLAGQPQHF.

CDR3 amino acids: CASSQNQGQARYEQYF. In DNA form, the CDR3 reads TGTGCCAGCAGCCAAAATCAGGGCCAGGCCAGGTACGAGCAGTACTTC. The rearrangement uses TRBV3-1 (or the pseudogene TRBV3-2) and TRBJ2-7; D possibly corresponds to TRBD1 (5 bases). V was cut by 2 bases and J by 4 bases, with 18 bases left in between. Germline loops: CDR1 LGHDT, CDR2 YNNKEL (reference sequence). This CDR3 has 16 residues.

V usage is TRBV11-2 and J usage is TRBJ2-3; D remains ambiguous. The CDR3 contains 13 residues. Germline-derived CDR1 and CDR2 are SGHAT and FQNNGV. V was shortened by 4 bases and J by 0 bases, with 5 bases between the two germline ends. The CDR3 bases are TGTGCCAGCAGCTATACTAGCACAGATACGCAGTATTTT. Protein: CASSYTSTDTQYF. The variable domain in full, completed from reference TRBV11-2 and TRBJ2-3, reads EAGVAQSPRYKIIEKRQSVAFWCNPISGHATLYWYQQILGQGPKLLIQFQNNGVVDDSQLPKDRFSAERLKGVDSTLKIQPAKLEDSAVYLCASSYTSTDTQYFGPGTRLTVL.

The chain combines TRBV5-1 with TRBJ2-1, with no clear D. CDR3 length: 13 residues. Trimming cost V 0 bases and J 6 bases, with 7 bases left between them. CDR1 is SGHRS and CDR2 is YFSETQ in the germline V gene. The CDR3 region is CASSLATVNEQFF. The CDR3 nucleotides are TGCGCCAGCAGCTTGGCAACGGTCAATGAGCAGTTCTTC.

The chain links TRBV11-3 to TRBJ2-1, with 12 bases matching TRBD2. Germline CDR1 is SGHNT and CDR2 is YENEEA. V gave up 3 bases and J gave up 4 bases; unmatched junction bases: 4. There are 16 residues in the CDR3. The CDR3 spells CASSFSGLAGYNEQFF. The CDR3 nucleotides are TGTGCCAGCAGCTTTTCTGGACTAGCGGGGTACAATGAGCAGTTCTTC.

The CDR3 sequence: CASSRTSGARLTYEQYF. The CDR3 DNA reads TGTGCCAGCAGCAGGACTAGCGGGGCCCGCCTTACCTACGAGCAGTACTTC. V and J are TRBV14 and TRBJ2-7; 12 bases fit TRBD2. V gave up 5 bases and J gave up 2 bases; unmatched junction bases: 10. This CDR3 comprises 17 residues. Germline V gene data show CDR1 as SGHDN and CDR2 as FVKESK.

This sequence joins TRBV6-5 and TRBJ1-1; the D is unclear. Trimming cost V 6 bases and J 3 bases, with 17 bases left between them. The CDR3 has 15 amino acids. The V gene's germline CDR1 is MNHEY and CDR2 SVGAGI. The CDR3: CASRLLVTEDTEAFF. In DNA, the CDR3 is TGTGCCAGCAGATTACTAGTGACGGAAGACACTGAAGCTTTCTTT.

The chain combines TRBV14 with TRBJ1-5, with 9 bases lining up with TRBD1. Per the germline V gene, CDR1 is SGHDN and CDR2 is FVKESK. This CDR3 spans 16 amino acids. The junction had 6 bases not matched to a gene; V was cut back by 2 bases and J by 4 bases. The CDR3 here is CASSQTGQGRNQPQHF. DNA for the CDR3: TGTGCCAGCAGCCAAACGGGACAGGGTCGTAATCAGCCCCAGCATTTT.

The chain carries TRBV7-9 and TRBJ2-1, with TRBD2 matching 11 bases. The germline V gene encodes CDR1 SEHNR and CDR2 FQNEAQ (reference sequence). This CDR3 region has 17 residues. Losses at the gene ends were 1 base for V and 5 bases for J; bases not matched to a gene: 7. Here the CDR3 reads CASSLETGTSGHNEQFF. The CDR3 DNA reads TGTGCCAGCAGCTTAGAGACCGGGACTAGCGGACACAATGAGCAGTTCTTC.

This clone has a handful of counts. The V and J genes are TRBV29-1 and TRBJ2-3; TRBD2 is a possible D gene (6 bases). CDR1 is SQVTM, CDR2 ANQGSEA, per germline. V lost 1 base to trimming and J lost 3 bases, with 17 bases between them. The CDR3 length is 16 residues. CDR3 residues: CSVEAWASVATDTQYF. Written as DNA, the CDR3 is TGCAGCGTTGAAGCTTGGGCTAGCGTCGCGACAGATACGCAGTATTTT.

The CDR3 spells CASSPRDRGAYGYTF. CDR3 nucleotides: TGTGCCAGCAGCCCTCGAGACAGGGGTGCCTATGGCTACACCTTC. The V and J genes are TRBV3-1 (or the pseudogene TRBV3-2) and TRBJ1-2; 8 nucleotides match TRBD1. With 4 bases clipped from V and 4 bases from J, the junction kept 8 bases outside the gene matches. The CDR3 totals 15 residues. Per the germline V gene, CDR1 is LGHDT and CDR2 is YNNKEL (reference sequence).

The chain carries TRBV25-1 and TRBJ2-1; perhaps TRBD1 as D (5 bases). Germline assignment: CDR1 MGHDK and CDR2 SYGVNS. The CDR3 extends over 14 amino acids. The V gene lost 1 base and the J gene lost 7 bases, with 11 bases spanning the gap. CDR3 bases: TGTGCCAGCAGTGAATTAGGCAGGGATAATGAGCAGTTCTTC. It yields the protein CASSELGRDNEQFF.

V usage is TRBV5-1 and J usage is TRBJ1-1, with 7 bases lining up with TRBD1. The germline gives CDR1 SGHRS, CDR2 YFSETQ. The CDR3 covers 13 residues. J gave up 5 bases and V 4 bases, and 5 bases lay outside the gene matches. CDR3 nucleotides: TGCGCCAGCAGCCGACAGACAGGGACTGAAGCTTTCTTT. Protein product: CASSRQTGTEAFF.

The CDR3 DNA follows: TGTGCCAGCAGCCAAGAGCTGACGAGCACCGGGGAGCTGTTTTTT. Translated: CASSQELTSTGELFF. The V gene is TRBV3-1 (or the pseudogene TRBV3-2), the J gene TRBJ2-2; the D is unclear. Per germline, CDR1 LGHDT and CDR2 YNNKEL (reference sequence). Trimming removed 0 bases from V and 4 bases from J, with 9 bases in between. This CDR3 comprises 15 residues.

This chain links TRBV10-3 with TRBJ2-6; a weak D match, TRBD1 (5 bases). The V gene's germline CDR1 is ENHRY and CDR2 SYGVKD. Deletions cut 11 bases from V and 2 bases from J, with 25 bases between. This CDR3 has 18 residues. CDR3 residues: CASSKGAGIRPGANVLTF. As DNA, the CDR3 is TGTGCCTCATCAAAAGGGGCAGGGATCAGGCCTGGGGCCAACGTCCTGACTTTC.

In its sample, this clone was seen a few times. V and J are TRBV5-1 and TRBJ2-5, with 14 bases fitting TRBD2. The CDR3 loop spans 16 amino acids. The ends lost 2 bases at V and 5 bases at J; junction bases unmatched: 5. Germline V gene lookup returns CDR1 SGHRS and CDR2 YFSETQ. The CDR3 is CASSLGTSGRGETQYF. CDR3 sequence (DNA): TGCGCCAGCAGCTTAGGGACTAGCGGGAGAGGTGAGACCCAGTACTTC.

This clone turned up a few times. The CDR3 region is CASSSGLIYEQYF. The CDR3 region has the DNA TGTGCCAGCAGTTCTGGCCTTATCTACGAGCAGTACTTC. This chain joins TRBV6-5 and TRBJ2-7; no firm D call. Germline CDR1 is MNHEY and CDR2 is SVGAGI. This CDR3 region has 13 residues. Trimming shortened V by 4 bases and J by 3 bases, and 10 bases separated the two germline ends.

This chain links TRBV28 with TRBJ1-3; D call uncertain. V was clipped by 6 bases and J by 3 bases, with 12 bases between them. The CDR3 extends over 14 amino acids. Germline V gene data show CDR1 as MDHEN and CDR2 as SYDVKM. In DNA, the CDR3 is TGTGCCAGCAGACGTTCAGTAGTTGGAAACACCATATATTTT. Residues: CASRRSVVGNTIYF.

The CDR3 region has the DNA TGTGCCAGCAGAGAACTAAACACCGGGGAGCTGTTTTTT. Its protein product is CASRELNTGELFF. This chain links TRBV2 with TRBJ2-2; D gene uncertain. V lost 6 bases to trimming and J lost 2 bases, with 7 bases between them. The CDR3 has 13 amino acids. The germline V gene has CDR1 SNHLY and CDR2 FYNNEI.

The chain uses TRBV14 and TRBJ2-7, with D hard to call. This CDR3 region has 12 residues. Per the germline V gene, CDR1 is SGHDN and CDR2 is FVKESK. V was trimmed by 1 base and J by 4 bases, leaving 5 bases between them. The CDR3 spells CASSQGTYEQYF. CDR3 bases: TGTGCCAGCAGCCAAGGTACTTACGAGCAGTACTTC.

This chain joins TRBV7-9 and TRBJ1-4, with D perhaps TRBD1 (5 bases). Trimming took 0 bases from V and 4 from J, leaving 12 bases between them. The CDR3 runs 16 residues. Germline V CDR1 and CDR2: SEHNR, FQNEAQ (reference sequence). CDR3 loop: CASSLAGQGRNEKLFF. As DNA, the CDR3 is TGTGCCAGCAGCTTAGCAGGGCAGGGCCGTAATGAAAAACTGTTTTTT.

This chain joins TRBV14 and TRBJ2-3; the match to TRBD2 covers 8 bases. This CDR3 comprises 15 residues. Germline V lookup: CDR1 SGHDN, CDR2 FVKESK. Unmatched junction bases numbered 8, after V lost 2 bases and J lost 7 bases. The CDR3 protein is CASSQPGTSINTQYF. The CDR3 region has the DNA TGTGCCAGCAGCCAACCCGGGACTAGTATTAATACGCAGTATTTT.

The chain recombines TRBV24-1 with TRBJ1-5; the match to TRBD1 covers 10 bases. The CDR3 covers 14 residues. Germline trimming cut 8 bases from V and 4 bases from J; bases unmatched to any gene: 4. Germline V gene sequence: CDR1 KGHDR, CDR2 SFDVKD. CDR3 bases: TGTGCCACCATTCCGGGACAGGGGAATCAGCCCCAGCATTTT. This encodes CATIPGQGNQPQHF.